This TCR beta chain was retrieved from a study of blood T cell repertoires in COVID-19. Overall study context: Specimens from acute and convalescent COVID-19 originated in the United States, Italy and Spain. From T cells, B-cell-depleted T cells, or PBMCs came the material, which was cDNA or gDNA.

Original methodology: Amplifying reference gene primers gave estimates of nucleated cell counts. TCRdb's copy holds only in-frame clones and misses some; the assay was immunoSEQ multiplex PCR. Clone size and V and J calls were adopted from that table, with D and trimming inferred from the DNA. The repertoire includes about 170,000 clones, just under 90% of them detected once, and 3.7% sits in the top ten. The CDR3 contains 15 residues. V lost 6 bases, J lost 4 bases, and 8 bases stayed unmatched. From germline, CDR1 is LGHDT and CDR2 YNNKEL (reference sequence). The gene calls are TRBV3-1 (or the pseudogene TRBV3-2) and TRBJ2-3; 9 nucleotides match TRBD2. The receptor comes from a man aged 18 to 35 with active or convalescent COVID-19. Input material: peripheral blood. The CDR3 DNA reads TGTGCCAGCAGTTCACAGCGGGGGGTTTCAGATACGCAGTATTTT. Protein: CASSSQRGVSDTQYF.